The clone carrying this T cell receptor beta chain was counted only a few times. The antigen remains unidentified. Constant-segment primers served in 5'RACE that generated TCR alpha and TCR beta cDNA libraries bearing sample barcodes and UMIs. TCRdb analysed the 5' RACE reads with MiXCR anew, one entry per CDR3 protein. The table lists some 440,000 distinct CDR3 sequences, roughly 23% of them singletons. This sample is part of a study of T-cell memory formation after mild COVID-19. Study results and caveats: Cross-reactive memory appears to have joined, as suggested by some responding clones showing up in pre-infection memory.

Material: PBMCs or a T cell subset sorted from them (not recorded which). The clonotype comes from an adult woman who had mild COVID-19 (a few samples of this study predate the infection). Cell type and time point are not known.

CDR3: CSVEGGTGELFF. The CDR3 coding sequence is TGCAGCGTTGAGGGGGGCACCGGGGAGCTGTTTTTT. The gene calls are TRBV29-1 and TRBJ2-2, with a possible D match to TRBD2 (6 bases). The germline CDR1 and CDR2 sequences are SQVTM and ANQGSEA. CDR3 length equals 12 residues. Trimming left V 3 bases short and J 4 bases short, with 6 bases between.